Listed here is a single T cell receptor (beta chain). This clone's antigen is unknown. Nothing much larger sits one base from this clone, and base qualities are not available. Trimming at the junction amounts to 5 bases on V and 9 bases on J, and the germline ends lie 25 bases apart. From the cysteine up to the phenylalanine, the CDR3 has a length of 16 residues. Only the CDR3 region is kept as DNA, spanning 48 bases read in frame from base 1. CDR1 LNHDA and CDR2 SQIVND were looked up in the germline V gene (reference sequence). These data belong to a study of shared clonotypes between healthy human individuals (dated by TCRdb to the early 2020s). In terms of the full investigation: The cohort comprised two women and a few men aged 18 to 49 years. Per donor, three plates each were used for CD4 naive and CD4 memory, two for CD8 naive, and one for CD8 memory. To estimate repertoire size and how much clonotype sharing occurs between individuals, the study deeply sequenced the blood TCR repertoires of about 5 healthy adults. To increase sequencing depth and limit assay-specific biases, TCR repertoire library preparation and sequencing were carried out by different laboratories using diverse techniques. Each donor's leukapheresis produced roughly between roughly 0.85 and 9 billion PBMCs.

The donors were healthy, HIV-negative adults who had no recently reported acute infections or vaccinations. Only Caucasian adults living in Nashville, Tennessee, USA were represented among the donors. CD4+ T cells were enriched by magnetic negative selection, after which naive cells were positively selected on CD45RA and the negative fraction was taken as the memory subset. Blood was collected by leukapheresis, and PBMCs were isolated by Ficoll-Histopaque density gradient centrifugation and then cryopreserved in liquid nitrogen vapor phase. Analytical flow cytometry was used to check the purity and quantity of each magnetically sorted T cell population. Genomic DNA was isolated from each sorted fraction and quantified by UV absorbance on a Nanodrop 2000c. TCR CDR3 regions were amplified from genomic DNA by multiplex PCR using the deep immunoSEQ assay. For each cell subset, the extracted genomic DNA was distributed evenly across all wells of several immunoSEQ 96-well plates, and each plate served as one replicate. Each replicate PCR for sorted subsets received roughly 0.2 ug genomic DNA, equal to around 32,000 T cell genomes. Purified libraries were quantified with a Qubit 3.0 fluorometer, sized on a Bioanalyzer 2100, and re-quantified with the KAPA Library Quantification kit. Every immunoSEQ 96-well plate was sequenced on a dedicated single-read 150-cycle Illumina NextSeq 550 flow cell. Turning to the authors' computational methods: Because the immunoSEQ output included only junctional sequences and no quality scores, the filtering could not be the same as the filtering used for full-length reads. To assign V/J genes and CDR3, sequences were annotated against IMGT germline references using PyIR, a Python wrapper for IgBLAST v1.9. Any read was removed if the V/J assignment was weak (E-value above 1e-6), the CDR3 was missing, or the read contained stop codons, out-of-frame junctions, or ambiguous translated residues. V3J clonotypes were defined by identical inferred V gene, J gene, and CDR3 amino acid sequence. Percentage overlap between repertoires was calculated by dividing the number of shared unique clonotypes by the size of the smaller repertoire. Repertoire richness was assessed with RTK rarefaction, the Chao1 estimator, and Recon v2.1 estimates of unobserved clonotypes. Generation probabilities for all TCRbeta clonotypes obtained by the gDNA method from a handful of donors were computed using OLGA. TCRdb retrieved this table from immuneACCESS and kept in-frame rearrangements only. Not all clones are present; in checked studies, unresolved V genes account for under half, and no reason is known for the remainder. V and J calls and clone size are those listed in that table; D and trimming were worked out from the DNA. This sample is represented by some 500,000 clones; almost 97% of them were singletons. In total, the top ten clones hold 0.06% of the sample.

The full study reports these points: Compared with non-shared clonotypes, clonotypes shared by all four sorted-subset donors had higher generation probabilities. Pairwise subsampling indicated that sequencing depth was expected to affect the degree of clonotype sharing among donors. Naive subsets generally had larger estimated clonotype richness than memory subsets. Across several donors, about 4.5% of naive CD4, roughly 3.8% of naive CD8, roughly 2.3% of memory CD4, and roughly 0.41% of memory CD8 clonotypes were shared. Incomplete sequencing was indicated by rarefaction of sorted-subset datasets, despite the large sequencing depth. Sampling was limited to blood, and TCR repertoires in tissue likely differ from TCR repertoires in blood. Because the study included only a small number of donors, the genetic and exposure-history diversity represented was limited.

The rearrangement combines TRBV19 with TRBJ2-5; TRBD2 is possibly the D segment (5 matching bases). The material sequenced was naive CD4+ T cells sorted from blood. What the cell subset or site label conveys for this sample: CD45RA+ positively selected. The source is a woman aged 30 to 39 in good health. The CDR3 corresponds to CASSQLGIGGRKPQYF. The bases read TGTGCCAGTAGTCAATTGGGGATTGGCGGGCGAAAGCCCCAGTACTTC.